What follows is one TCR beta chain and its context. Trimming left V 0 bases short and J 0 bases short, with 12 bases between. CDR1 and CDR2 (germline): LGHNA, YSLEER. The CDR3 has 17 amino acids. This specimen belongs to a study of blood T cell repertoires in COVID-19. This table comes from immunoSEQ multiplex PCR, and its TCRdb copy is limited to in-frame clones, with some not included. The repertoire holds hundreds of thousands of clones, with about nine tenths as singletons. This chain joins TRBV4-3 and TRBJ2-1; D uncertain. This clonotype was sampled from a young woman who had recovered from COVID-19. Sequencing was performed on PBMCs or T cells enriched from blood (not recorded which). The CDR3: CASSQDLPLGSYNEQFF. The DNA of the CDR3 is TGCGCCAGCAGCCAAGACCTACCACTCGGCTCCTACAATGAGCAGTTCTTC.